These 6 T cell receptor beta chains were all obtained from the same sample, sequenced in a study of beta chain features in type 1 diabetes. Study findings and constraints: When Type 1 diabetes patients were examined, their TCRB CDR3s proved moderately but significantly shorter in all four CD4+ subsets.

All of the isolated RNA was reverse transcribed, so expressed TCRB transcripts were sequenced. Assay: immunoSEQ multiplex PCR; the TCRdb copy retains only in-frame clones and omits some. The sample contains a few hundred thousand clones, over 9.5% of which appear only once. These receptors' antigens are unknown. Sequencing was done on a sample of naive CD4+ T cells from blood. The receptors here all came from a woman between 18 and 29 years old with type 1 diabetes.

This clone has just a few counts. The chain links TRBV2 to TRBJ2-7; TRBD1 matches 9 bases. The germline CDR1 and CDR2 sequences are SNHLY and FYNNEI. The CDR3 totals 14 residues. J was trimmed by 5 bases and V by 5 bases; bases with no gene match: 7. CDR3: CASSLEQGAHEQYF. CDR3 nucleotide sequence: TGTGCCAGCAGTCTAGAACAGGGGGCCCACGAGCAGTACTTC.

The chain uses TRBV5-1 and TRBJ1-1; tentatively, D is TRBD1 (5 bases). Germline-derived CDR1 and CDR2 are SGHRS and YFSETQ. V gave up 0 bases and J gave up 3 bases, with 9 bases separating them. The CDR3 is 14 amino acids. The CDR3 sequence is CASSLVGGDTEAFF. The CDR3 DNA is TGCGCCAGCAGCTTGGTCGGGGGTGACACTGAAGCTTTCTTT.

This clone has just a few counts. CDR3 sequence reads: CAWSPVTDTQYF. CDR3 in DNA: TGTGCCTGGAGTCCTGTCACAGATACGCAGTATTTT. J is TRBJ2-3 and V is TRBV30; no reliable D call. V shed 2 bases and J shed 2 bases, with 5 bases lying between them. This CDR3 has 12 residues. Germline-derived CDR1 and CDR2 are GTSNPN and SVGIG (reference sequence). Full variable domain (remainder filled in from reference TRBV30 and TRBJ2-3): SQTIHQWPATLVQPVGSPLSLECTVEGTSNPNLYWYRQAAGRGLQLLFYSVGIGQISSEVPQNLSASRPQDRQFILSSKKLLLSDSGFYLCAWSPVTDTQYFGPGTRLTVL.

The chain has TRBV7-9 and TRBJ1-1; 9 positions match TRBD1. This CDR3 is 14 amino acids long. V was pared by 6 bases and J by 4 bases, with 6 bases of the junction left unmatched. The V gene's germline CDR1 is SEHNR and CDR2 FQNEAQ (reference sequence). The CDR3 protein is CASSKQGAGTEAFF. The DNA of the CDR3 is TGTGCCAGCAGTAAACAGGGGGCTGGCACTGAAGCTTTCTTT.

The V gene is TRBV19, the J gene TRBJ2-7; 10 bases agree with TRBD1. The CDR3 runs 13 residues. V lost 5 bases to trimming and J lost 6 bases; unmatched junction nucleotides: 4. CDR1 LNHDA and CDR2 SQIVND come from the germline V gene (reference sequence). The CDR3 loop is CASSDRGRGEQYF. The CDR3 DNA sequence: TGTGCCAGTAGTGACAGGGGGCGCGGCGAGCAGTACTTC. The variable domain in full, with the rest retrieved from reference TRBV19 and TRBJ2-7, is DGGITQSPKYLFRKEGQNVTLSCEQNLNHDAMYWYRQDPGQGLRLIYYSQIVNDFQKGDIAEGYSVSREKKESFPLTVTSAQKNPTAFYLCASSDRGRGEQYFGPGTRLTVT.

A few counts support this clone. The chain carries TRBV5-1 and TRBJ2-1; 11 nucleotides align to TRBD2. V dropped 0 bases and J dropped 6; count of bases not matched to a gene: 5. Looked up from germline, CDR1 is SGHRS and CDR2 is YFSETQ. The CDR3 consists of 16 residues. CDR3 DNA: TGCGCCAGCAGCTTGGGTTCTAGCGGGGGGATCAATGAGCAGTTCTTC. Translated, it gives CASSLGSSGGINEQFF.